This T cell receptor beta chain was captured in a study of T cell changes during pregnancy in multiple sclerosis. Germline V gene sequence: CDR1 MNHEY, CDR2 SVGAGI. The ends were cut back, 0 bases at V and 4 bases at J, with 9 bases in the middle. This CDR3 has 14 residues. This table comes from immunoSEQ multiplex PCR, and its TCRdb copy is limited to in-frame clones, with some not included. Of some 64,000 clones in the sample, about 92% were seen once. The chain carries TRBV6-5 and TRBJ1-2; D is unclear. Here the sequenced sample was peripheral blood, taken in the first trimester of pregnancy. This sequence originates from a female donor in good health, enrolled as a control in a pregnancy study. CDR3 sequence: CASSYSTATYGYTF. CDR3 in DNA: TGTGCCAGCAGTTACTCAACAGCCACCTATGGCTACACCTTC.